The clone carrying this T cell receptor (beta chain) was observed once. Random hexamers were used to reverse transcribe 0.5 to 1 ug of RNA. Amplification of TCR beta CDR3 across 54 Vbeta and 13 Jbeta was performed with immunoSEQ multiplex PCR. TCRdb reprocessed the immunoSEQ multiplex PCR reads with MiXCR, giving one entry per CDR3 protein. The sample lists around 300,000 distinct CDR3 sequences, roughly 90% occurring once. This specimen comes from a study of CD8 T cells in Susac syndrome. Those who served as multiple sclerosis controls were treatment-naive patients with stable or active relapsing-remitting disease. The receptor's source is a human donor with multiple sclerosis. The sequenced sample was CD8+ T cells from PBMCs.

CDR3 amino acids: CASSPMGNTGELFF. CDR3 DNA sequence: TGCGCCAGCAGCCCGATGGGGAACACCGGGGAGCTGTTTTTT. V gene TRBV5-1 combines with J gene TRBJ2-2; D unresolved. The CDR3 consists of 14 residues. The V end lost 4 bases, the J end lost 1 base, and 8 bases lay between the germline ends. The germline V gene has CDR1 SGHRS and CDR2 YFSETQ. The full variable domain, with the rest looked up from reference TRBV5-1 and TRBJ2-2, is KAGVTQTPRYLIKTRGQQVTLSCSPISGHRSVSWYQQTPGQGLQFLFEYFSETQRNKGNFPGRFSGRQFSNSRSEMNVSTLELGDSALYLCASSPMGNTGELFFGEGSRLTVL.